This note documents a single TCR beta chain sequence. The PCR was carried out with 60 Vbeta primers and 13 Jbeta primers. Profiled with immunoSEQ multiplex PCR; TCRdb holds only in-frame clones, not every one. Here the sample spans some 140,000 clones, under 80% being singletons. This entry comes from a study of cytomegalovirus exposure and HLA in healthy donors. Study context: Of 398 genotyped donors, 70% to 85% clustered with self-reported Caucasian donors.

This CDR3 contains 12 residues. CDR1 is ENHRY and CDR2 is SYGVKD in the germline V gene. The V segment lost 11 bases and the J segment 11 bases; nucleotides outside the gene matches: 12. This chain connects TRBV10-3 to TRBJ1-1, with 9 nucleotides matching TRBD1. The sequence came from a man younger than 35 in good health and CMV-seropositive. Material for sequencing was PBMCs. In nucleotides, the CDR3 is TGTGCCGCCCTTGGACAGGGGAGTAGTGCTTTCTTT. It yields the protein CAALGQGSSAFF.